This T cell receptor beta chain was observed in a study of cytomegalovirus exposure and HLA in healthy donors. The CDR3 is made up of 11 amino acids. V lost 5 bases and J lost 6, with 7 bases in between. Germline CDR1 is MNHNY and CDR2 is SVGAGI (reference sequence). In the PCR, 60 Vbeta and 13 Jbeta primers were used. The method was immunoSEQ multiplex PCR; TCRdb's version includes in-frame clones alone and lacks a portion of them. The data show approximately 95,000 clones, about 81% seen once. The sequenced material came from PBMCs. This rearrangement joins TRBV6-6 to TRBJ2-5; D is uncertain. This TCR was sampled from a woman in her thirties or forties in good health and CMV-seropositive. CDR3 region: CASSLQQTQYF. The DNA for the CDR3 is TGTGCCAGCAGTCTACAGCAGACCCAGTACTTC.